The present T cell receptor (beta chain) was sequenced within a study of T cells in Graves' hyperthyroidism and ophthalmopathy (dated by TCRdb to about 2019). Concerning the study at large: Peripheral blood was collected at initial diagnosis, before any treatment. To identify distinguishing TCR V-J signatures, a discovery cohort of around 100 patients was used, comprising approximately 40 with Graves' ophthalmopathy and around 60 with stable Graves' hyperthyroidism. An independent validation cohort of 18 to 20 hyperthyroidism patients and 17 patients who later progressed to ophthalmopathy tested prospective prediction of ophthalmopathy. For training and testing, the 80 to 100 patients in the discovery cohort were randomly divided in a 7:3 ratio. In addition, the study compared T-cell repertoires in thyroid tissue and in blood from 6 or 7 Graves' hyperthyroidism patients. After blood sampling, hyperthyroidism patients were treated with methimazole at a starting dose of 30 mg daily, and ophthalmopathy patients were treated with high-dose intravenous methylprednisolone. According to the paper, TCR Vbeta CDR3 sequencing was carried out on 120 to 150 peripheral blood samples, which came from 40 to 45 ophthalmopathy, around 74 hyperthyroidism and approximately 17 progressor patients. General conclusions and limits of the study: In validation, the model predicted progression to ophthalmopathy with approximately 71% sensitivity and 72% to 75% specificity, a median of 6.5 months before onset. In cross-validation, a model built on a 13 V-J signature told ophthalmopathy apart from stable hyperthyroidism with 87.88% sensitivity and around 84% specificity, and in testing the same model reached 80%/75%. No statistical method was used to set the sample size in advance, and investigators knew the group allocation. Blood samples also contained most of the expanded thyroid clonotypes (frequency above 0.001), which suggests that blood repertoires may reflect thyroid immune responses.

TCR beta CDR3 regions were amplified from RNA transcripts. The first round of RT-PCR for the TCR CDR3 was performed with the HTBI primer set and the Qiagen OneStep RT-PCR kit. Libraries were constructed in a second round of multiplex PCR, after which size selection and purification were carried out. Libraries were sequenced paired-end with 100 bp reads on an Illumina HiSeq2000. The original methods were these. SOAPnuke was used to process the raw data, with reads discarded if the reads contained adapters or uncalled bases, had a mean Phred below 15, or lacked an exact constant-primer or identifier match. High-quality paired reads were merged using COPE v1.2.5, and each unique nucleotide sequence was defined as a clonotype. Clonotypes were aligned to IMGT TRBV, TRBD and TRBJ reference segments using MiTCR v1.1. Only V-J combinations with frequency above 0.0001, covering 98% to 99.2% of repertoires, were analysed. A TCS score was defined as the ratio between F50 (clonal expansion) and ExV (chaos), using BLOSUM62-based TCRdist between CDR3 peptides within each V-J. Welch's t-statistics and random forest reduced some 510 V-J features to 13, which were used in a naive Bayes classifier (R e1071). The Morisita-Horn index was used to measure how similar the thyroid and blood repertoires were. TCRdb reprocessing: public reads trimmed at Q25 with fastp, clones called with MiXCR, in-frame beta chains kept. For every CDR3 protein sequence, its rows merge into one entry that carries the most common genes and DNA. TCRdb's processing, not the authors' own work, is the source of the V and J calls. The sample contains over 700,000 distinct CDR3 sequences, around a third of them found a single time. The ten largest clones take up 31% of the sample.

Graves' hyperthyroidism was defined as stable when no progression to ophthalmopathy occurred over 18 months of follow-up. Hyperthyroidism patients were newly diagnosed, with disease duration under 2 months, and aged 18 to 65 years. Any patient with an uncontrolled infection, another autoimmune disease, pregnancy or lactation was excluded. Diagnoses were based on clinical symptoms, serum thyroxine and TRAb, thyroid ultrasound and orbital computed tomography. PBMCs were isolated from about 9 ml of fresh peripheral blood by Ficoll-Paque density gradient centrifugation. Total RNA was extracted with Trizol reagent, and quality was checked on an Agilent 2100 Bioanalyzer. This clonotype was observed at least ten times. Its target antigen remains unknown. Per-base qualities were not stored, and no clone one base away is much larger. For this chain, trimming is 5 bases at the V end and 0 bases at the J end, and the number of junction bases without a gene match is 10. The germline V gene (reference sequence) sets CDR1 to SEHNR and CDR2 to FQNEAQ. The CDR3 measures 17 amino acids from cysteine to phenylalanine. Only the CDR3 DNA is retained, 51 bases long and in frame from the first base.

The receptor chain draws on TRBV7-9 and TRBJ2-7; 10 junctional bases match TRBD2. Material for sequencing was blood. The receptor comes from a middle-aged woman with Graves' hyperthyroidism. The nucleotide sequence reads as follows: TGTGCCAGCAGCCCAGGGACTAGCGTTCGGGGCTCCTACGAGCAGTACTTC. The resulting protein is CASSPGTSVRGSYEQYF.